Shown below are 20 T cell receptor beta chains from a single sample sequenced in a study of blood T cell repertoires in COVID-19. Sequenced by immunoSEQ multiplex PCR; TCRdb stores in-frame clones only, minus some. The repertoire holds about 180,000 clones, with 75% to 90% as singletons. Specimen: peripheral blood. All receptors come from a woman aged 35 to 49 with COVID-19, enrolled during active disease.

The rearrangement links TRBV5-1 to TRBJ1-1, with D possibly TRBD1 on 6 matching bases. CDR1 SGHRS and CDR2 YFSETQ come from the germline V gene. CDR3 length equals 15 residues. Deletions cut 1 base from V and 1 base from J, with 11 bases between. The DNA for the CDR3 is TGCGCCAGCAGCTTGACAGGGCGAGGGAACACTGAAGCTTTCTTT. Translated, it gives CASSLTGRGNTEAFF.

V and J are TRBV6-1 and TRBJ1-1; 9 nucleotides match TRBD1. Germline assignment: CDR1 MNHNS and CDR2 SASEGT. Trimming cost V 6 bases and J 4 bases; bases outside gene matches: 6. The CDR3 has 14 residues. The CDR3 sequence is CASSRRDRVTEAFF. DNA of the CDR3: TGTGCCAGCAGCCGCAGGGACAGGGTCACTGAAGCTTTCTTT.

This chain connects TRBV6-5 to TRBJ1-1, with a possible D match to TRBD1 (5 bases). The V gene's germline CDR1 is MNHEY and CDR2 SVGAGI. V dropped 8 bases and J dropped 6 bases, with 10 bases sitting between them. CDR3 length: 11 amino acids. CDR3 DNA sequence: TGTGCCAGCCGGGAGGGACCTGAAGCTTTCTTT. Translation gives CASREGPEAFF.

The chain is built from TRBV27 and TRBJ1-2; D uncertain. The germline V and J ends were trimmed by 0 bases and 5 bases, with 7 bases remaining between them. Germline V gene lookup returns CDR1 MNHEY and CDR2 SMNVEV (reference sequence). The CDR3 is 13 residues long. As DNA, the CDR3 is TGTGCCAGCAGTTTATCGATCAGTTATGGCTACACCTTC. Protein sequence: CASSLSISYGYTF.

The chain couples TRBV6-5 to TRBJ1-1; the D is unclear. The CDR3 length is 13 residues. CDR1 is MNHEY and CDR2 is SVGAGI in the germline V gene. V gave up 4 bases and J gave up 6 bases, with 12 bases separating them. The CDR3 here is CASSSGVLAEAFF. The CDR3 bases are TGTGCCAGCAGTTCGGGTGTTCTTGCTGAAGCTTTCTTT.

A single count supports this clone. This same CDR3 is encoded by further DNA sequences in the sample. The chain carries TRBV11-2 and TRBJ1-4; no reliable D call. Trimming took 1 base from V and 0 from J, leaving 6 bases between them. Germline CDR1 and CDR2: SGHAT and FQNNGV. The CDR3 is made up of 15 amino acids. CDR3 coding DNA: TGTGCCAGCAGCTTAGTTCCAGCAACTAATGAAAAACTGTTTTTT. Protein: CASSLVPATNEKLFF.

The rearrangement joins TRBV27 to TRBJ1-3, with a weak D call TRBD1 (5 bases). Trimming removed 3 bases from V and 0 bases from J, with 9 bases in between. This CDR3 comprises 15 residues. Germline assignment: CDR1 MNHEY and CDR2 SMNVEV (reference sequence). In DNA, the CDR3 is TGTGCCAGCAGTTTGGTGGGGGGCTCTGGAAACACCATATATTTT. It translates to CASSLVGGSGNTIYF.

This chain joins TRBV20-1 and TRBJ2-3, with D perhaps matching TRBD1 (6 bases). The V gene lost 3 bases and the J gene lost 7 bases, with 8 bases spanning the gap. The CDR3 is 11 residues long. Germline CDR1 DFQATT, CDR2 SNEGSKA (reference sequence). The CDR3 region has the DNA TGCAGTGCTAGGGGGGCAAATACGCAGTATTTT. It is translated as CSARGANTQYF.

CDR3 DNA: TGTGCCAGCAGTGAGGGGACAGGGAACACTGAAGCTTTCTTT. It translates to CASSEGTGNTEAFF. The chain joins TRBV6-4 to TRBJ1-1, with 8 nucleotides matching TRBD1. The CDR3 sequence is 14 residues long. Germline-derived CDR1 and CDR2 are MRHNA and SNTAGT. Trimming cost V 3 bases and J 1 base; bases outside gene matches: 1.

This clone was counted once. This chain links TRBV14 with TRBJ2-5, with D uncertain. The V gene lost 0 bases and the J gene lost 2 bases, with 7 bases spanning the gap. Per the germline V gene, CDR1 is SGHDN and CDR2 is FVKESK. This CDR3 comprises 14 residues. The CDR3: CASSQDLGQETQYF. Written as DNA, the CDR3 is TGTGCCAGCAGCCAAGACCTCGGTCAAGAGACCCAGTACTTC.

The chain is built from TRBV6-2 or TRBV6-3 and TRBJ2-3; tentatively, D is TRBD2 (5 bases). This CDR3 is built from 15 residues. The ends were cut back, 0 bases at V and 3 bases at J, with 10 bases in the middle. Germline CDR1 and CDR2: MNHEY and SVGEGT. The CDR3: CASSYSASPTDTQYF. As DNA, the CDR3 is TGTGCCAGCAGTTACTCGGCTAGCCCTACAGATACGCAGTATTTT.

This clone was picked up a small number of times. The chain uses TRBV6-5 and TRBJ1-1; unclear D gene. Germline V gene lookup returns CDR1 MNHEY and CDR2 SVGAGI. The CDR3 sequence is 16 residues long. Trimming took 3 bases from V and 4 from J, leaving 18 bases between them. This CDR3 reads CASSYQPLTPGTEAFF. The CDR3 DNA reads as TGTGCCAGCAGTTATCAGCCACTCACACCGGGCACTGAAGCTTTCTTT.

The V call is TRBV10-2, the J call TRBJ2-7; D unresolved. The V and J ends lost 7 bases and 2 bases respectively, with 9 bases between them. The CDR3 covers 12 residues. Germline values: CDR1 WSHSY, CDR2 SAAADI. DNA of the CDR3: TGCGCCAGCAAAGATGTAGCCTACGAGCAGTACTTC. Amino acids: CASKDVAYEQYF.

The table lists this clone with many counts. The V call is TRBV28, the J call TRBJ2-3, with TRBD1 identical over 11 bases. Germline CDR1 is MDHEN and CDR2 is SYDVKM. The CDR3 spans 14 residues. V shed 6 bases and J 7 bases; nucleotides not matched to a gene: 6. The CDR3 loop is CASSYGQGANTQYF. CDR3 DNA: TGTGCCAGCAGCTACGGACAGGGGGCGAATACGCAGTATTTT.

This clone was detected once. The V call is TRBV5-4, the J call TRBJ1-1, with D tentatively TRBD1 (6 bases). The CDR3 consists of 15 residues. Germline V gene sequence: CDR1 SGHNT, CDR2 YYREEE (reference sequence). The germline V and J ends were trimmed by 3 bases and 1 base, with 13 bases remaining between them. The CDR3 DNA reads TGTGCCAGCAGCTCATACAGGGACGGGAACACTGAAGCTTTCTTT. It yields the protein CASSSYRDGNTEAFF.

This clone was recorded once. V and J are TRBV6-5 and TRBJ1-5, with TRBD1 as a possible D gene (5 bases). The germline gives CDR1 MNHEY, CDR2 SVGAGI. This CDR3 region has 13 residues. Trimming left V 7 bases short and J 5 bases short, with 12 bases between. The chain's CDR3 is CASKGQGYQPQHF. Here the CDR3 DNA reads TGTGCCAGCAAGGGTCAGGGTTATCAGCCCCAGCATTTT.

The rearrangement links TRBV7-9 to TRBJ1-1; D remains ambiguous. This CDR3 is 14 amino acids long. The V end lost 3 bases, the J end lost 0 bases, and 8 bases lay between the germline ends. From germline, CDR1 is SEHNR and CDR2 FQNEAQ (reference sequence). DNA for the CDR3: TGTGCCAGCAGCTTTAACATGGTGAACACTGAAGCTTTCTTT. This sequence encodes CASSFNMVNTEAFF.

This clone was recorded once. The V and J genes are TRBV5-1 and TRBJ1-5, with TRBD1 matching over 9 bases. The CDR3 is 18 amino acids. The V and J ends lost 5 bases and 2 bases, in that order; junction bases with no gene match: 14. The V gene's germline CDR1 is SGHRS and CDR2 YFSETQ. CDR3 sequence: CASRAFRDREAGNQPQHF. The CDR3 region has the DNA TGCGCCAGCAGGGCCTTCCGGGACAGGGAAGCGGGCAATCAGCCCCAGCATTTT.

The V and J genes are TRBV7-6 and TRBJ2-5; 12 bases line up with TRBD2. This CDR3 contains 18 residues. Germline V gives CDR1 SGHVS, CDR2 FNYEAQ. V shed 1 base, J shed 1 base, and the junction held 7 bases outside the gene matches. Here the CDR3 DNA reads TGTGCCAGCAGCTTAGGGCCTCCTAGCGGGGGGGCCCAAGAGACCCAGTACTTC. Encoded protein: CASSLGPPSGGAQETQYF.

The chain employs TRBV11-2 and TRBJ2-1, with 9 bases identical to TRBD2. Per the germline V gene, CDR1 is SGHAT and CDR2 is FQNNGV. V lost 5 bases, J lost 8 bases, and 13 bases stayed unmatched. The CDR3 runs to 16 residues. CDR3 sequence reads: CASSPLGGRAQYEQFF. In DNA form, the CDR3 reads TGTGCCAGCAGCCCCCTTGGCGGGAGGGCCCAGTATGAGCAGTTCTTC.